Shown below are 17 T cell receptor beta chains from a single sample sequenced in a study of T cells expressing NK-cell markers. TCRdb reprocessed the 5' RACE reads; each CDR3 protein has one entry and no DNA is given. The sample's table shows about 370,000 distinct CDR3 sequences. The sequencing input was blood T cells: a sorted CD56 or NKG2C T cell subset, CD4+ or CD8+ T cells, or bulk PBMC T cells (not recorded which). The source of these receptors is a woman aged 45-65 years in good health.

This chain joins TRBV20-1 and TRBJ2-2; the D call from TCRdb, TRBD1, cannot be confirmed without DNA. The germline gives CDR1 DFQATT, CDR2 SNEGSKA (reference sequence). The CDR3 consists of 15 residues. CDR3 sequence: CSARGGHTNTGELFF.

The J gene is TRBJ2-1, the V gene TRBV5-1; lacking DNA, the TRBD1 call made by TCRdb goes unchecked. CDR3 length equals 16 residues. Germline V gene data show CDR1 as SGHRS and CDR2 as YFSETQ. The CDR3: CASSLGPSSSYNEQFF.

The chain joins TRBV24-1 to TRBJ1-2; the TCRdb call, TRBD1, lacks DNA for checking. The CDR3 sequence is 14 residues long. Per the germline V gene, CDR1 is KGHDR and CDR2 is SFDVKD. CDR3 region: CATSESGKLHGYTF.

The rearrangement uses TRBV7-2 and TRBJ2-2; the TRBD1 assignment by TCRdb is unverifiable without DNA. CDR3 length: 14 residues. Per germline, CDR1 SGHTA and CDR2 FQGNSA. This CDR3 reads CASSSGTGTGELFF.

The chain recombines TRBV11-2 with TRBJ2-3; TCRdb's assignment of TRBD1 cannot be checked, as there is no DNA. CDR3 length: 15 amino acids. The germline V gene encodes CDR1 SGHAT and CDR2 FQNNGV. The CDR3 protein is CASSRGTRPRDTQYF.

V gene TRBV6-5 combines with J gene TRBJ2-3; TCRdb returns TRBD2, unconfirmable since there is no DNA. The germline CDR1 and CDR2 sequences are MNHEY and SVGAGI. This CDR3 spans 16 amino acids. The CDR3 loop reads CASSYSLAGPPDTQYF.

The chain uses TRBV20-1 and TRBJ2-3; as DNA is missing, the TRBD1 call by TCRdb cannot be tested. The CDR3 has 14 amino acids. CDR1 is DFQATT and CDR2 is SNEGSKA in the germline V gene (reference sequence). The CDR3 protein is CSAEPGTSTDTQYF.

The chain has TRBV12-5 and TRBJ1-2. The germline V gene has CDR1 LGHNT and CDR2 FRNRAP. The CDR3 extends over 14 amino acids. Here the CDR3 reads CASGSQDGSYGYTF.

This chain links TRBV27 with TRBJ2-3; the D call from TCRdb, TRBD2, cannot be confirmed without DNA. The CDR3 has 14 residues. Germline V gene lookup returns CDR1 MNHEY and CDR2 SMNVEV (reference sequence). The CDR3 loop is CASSGTPRGDTQYF.

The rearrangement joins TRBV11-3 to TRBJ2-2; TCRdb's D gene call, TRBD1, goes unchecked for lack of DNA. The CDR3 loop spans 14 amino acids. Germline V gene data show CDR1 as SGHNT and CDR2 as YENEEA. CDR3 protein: CASSAGYGTGELFF.

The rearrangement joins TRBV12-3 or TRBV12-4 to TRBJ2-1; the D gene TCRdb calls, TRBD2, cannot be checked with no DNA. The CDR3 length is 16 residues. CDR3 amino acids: CASSPPGLANHNEQFF.

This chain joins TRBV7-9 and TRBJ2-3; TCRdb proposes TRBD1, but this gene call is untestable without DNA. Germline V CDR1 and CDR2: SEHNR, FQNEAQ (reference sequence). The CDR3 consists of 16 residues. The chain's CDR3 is CASSLRRVGSTDTQYF.

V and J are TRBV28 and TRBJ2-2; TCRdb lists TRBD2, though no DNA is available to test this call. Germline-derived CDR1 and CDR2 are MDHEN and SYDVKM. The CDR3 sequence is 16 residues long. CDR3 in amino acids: CASRTLGLAGGGELFF.

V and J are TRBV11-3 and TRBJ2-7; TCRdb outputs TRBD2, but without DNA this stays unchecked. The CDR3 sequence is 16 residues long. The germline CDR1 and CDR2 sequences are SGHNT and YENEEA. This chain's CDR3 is CASSLPTRGLRSEQYF.

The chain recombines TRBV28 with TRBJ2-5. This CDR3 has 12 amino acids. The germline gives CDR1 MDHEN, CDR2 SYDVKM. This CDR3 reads CASSTSTQTQYF.

The CDR3: CASSSPLRANVLTF. The genes are TRBV12-3 or TRBV12-4 and TRBJ2-6; lacking DNA, the TRBD1 call made by TCRdb goes unchecked. The CDR3 consists of 14 residues.

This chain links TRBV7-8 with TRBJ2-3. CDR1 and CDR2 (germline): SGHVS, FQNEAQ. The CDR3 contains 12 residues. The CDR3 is CASADSTDTQYF.